This T cell receptor (beta chain) was sequenced during a study of a mutant IDH1 vaccine in newly diagnosed glioma. Looking at the study overall: Visits V12 and V13 fell at weeks 35 and 47, respectively.

Study outcomes and limitations: Apparently unrelated to pseudoprogression were changes in the top peripheral T cell clonotypes.

V was trimmed by 1 base and J by 4 bases, leaving 22 bases between them. The CDR3 totals 18 residues. Germline V gene sequence: CDR1 SGHDN, CDR2 FVKESK. Time point indicated: week 47, end of study. In every dose of vaccine, 300 ug of mutant IDH1 20-mer peptide was given alongside topical imiquimod. Eight vaccine injections were given to patients in weeks 1, 3, 5, 7, 11, 15, 19 and 23. About this clone itself: The antigen is not known.

This table comes from immunoSEQ multiplex PCR, and its TCRdb copy is limited to in-frame clones, with some not included. Of around 50,000 clones listed, approximately 64% were seen once; the top ten hold around 4.8%. The clonotype comes from a man aged 35 to 55 with glioma. Some clones in this sample may be carry-over from other donors' samples. The specimen comprised peripheral blood mononuclear cells (PBMCs), sampled from a glioma patient whose treatment included an IDH1 peptide vaccine. This chain connects TRBV14 to TRBJ1-1, with a possible D match to TRBD1 (6 bases). The CDR3 DNA reads as TGTGCCAGCAGCCAAGGCCTGGGCTCTACAGGGAAGAGCACTGAAGCTTTCTTT. This gives the protein CASSQGLGSTGKSTEAFF.